This TCR beta chain was sequenced during a study of blood T cell repertoires in COVID-19. Overall study context: COVID-19 samples collected from the United States, Italy and Spain covered acute and convalescent phases. T cells, B-cell-depleted T cells, or PBMCs supplied cDNA or gDNA.

In the source study's methods: The authors estimated nucleated cell counts from reference gene primer amplification. Clones were read by immunoSEQ multiplex PCR, and TCRdb kept only the in-frame ones, dropping some. V, J and clone size are those of that table, while D and trimming were read from the DNA. The sample records more than 110,000 clones, 79% being singletons. The CDR3 has 11 residues. CDR1 MDHEN and CDR2 SYDVKM come from the germline V gene. Trimming took 4 bases from V and 12 from J; bases not matched to a gene: 4. The chain uses TRBV28 and TRBJ2-3, with TRBD2 matching over 7 bases. The receptor's source is a man aged 55 to 70 with acute or convalescent COVID-19. The sample comprised peripheral blood. The CDR3 nucleotides are TGTGCCAGCAGTTCCGGGACTATCCAGTATTTT. Translation gives CASSSGTIQYF.